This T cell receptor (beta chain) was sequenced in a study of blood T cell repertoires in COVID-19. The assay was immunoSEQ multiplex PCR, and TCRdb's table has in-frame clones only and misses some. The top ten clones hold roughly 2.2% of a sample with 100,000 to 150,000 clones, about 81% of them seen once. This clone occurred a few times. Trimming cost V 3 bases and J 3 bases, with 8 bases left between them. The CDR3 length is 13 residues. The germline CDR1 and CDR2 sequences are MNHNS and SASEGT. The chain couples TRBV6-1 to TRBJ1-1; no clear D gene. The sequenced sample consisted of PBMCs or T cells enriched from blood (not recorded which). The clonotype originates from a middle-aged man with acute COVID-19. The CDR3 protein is CASSEGGDTEAFF. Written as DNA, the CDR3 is TGTGCCAGCAGTGAGGGAGGAGACACTGAAGCTTTCTTT.